This T cell receptor beta chain was observed in a study of identical twins' blood T cells. V lost 0 bases to trimming and J lost 5 bases; unmatched junction nucleotides: 9. Per germline, CDR1 DFQATT and CDR2 SNEGSKA (reference sequence). This CDR3 has 16 residues. This clonotype has more than one count but fewer than ten. TCR cDNA libraries came from RNA via a modified published protocol. TCRdb redid the calling of the 5' RACE reads with MiXCR, one entry per CDR3 protein. The table records about 370,000 distinct CDR3 sequences, over 25% of them present only once. Donors were six healthy women in three monozygous twin pairs.

The sample consisted of PBMCs. The TCR was taken from a woman aged 18 to 55 in good health. V is TRBV20-1 and J is TRBJ2-1, with 8 bases lining up with TRBD2. Written as DNA, the CDR3 is TGCAGTGCTAGAGACCCTAGCGGGCCAACGGACAATGAGCAGTTCTTC. Its protein product is CSARDPSGPTDNEQFF.